This note documents a single T cell receptor (beta chain) sequence. What it recognizes is unknown. The data belong to a study of cytomegalovirus exposure and HLA in healthy donors. The PCR was carried out with 60 Vbeta primers and 13 Jbeta primers. Using immunoSEQ multiplex PCR, the repertoire was profiled, and TCRdb retains in-frame clones only, with some absent. Found here are approximately 150,000 clones, more than 60% of them singletons; the top ten hold about 4.4%. Germline CDR1 reads SGHKS; CDR2 reads YYEKEE (reference sequence). Trimming removed 2 bases from V and 2 bases from J, with 20 bases in between. This CDR3 is built from 17 residues. Study results and limitations: In a later analysis, DRB1 alleles had the most associated TCRs; HLA-C alleles the fewest.

The source material was PBMCs. The clonotype comes from a middle-aged man in good health and CMV-seronegative. V is TRBV5-5 and J is TRBJ2-7, with D maybe TRBD2 (5 bases). This chain's CDR3 is CASSLLSGLAGAYEQYF. In DNA form, the CDR3 reads TGTGCCAGCAGCTTACTGTCCGGCCTAGCAGGAGCCTACGAGCAGTACTTC. The whole variable domain, remainder taken from reference TRBV5-5 and TRBJ2-7, is DAGVTQSPTHLIKTRGQQVTLRCSPISGHKSVSWYQQVLGQGPQFIFQYYEKEERGRGNFPDRFSARQFPNYSSELNVNALLLGDSALYLCASSLLSGLAGAYEQYFGPGTRLTVT.